Below are 20 T cell receptor beta chains sequenced from a single sample in a study of shared clonotypes between healthy human individuals. Generated by immunoSEQ multiplex PCR, the TCRdb table keeps only in-frame clones and is missing some. The sample has almost 750,000 clones; around 70% are singletons. What was sequenced was memory CD4+ T cells sorted from blood. This sample's subset: CD45RA-negative fraction. All receptors derive from a woman in her 30s in good health.

The chain combines TRBV28 with TRBJ1-5; D is unclear. Germline values: CDR1 MDHEN, CDR2 SYDVKM. This CDR3 is built from 12 residues. V was pared by 3 bases and J by 9 bases, with 9 bases between. In DNA, the CDR3 is TGTGCCAGCAGTTTCGGTGTGGGGCCCCAGCATTTT. Its translation: CASSFGVGPQHF.

This chain links TRBV6-1 with TRBJ2-3; 7 bases match TRBD2. After removal of 8 bases from V and 1 base from J, the junction contained 6 bases not matched to a gene. Germline V gene data show CDR1 as MNHNS and CDR2 as SASEGT. This CDR3 is built from 14 residues. This CDR3 is CASAAGSGTDTQYF. In nucleotides, the CDR3 is TGTGCCAGCGCAGCGGGATCCGGCACAGATACGCAGTATTTT.

The chain has TRBV6-5 and TRBJ2-7; D not certain. This CDR3 region has 14 residues. Germline-derived CDR1 and CDR2 are MNHEY and SVGAGI. Trimming stripped 4 bases from V and 0 bases from J, with 10 bases between. CDR3 nucleotide sequence: TGTGCCAGCAGTTTTCTAGGAAGCTCCTACGAGCAGTACTTC. Its protein product is CASSFLGSSYEQYF.

V is TRBV27 and J is TRBJ2-2; D is undetermined. Germline-derived CDR1 and CDR2 are MNHEY and SMNVEV (reference sequence). Deletions cut 3 bases from V and 6 bases from J, with 8 bases between. CDR3 length equals 13 residues. CDR3 in amino acids: CASSFSRAGELFF. CDR3 DNA sequence: TGTGCCAGCAGTTTTTCCCGCGCCGGGGAGCTGTTTTTT.

This clone was observed at least ten times. The chain carries TRBV6-1 and TRBJ1-3; D might be TRBD1 (5 bases). This CDR3 contains 16 residues. Trimming took off 3 bases at V and 0 bases at J, with 12 bases between the two ends. Germline values: CDR1 MNHNS, CDR2 SASEGT. The CDR3 DNA follows: TGTGCCAGCAGTGAGAATATAGACAGCTCTGGAAACACCATATATTTT. This sequence encodes CASSENIDSSGNTIYF.

V is TRBV4-1 and J is TRBJ2-1, with unresolved D. The V and J ends lost 1 base and 1 base respectively, with 11 bases between them. Germline V gene sequence: CDR1 MGHRA, CDR2 YSYEKL. The CDR3 contains 16 residues. CDR3 loop: CASSQGGSPSYNEQFF. CDR3 sequence (DNA): TGCGCCAGCAGCCAAGGCGGCTCCCCTTCCTACAATGAGCAGTTCTTC.

This clone was observed a few times. This rearrangement joins TRBV27 to TRBJ2-1; 10 bases line up with TRBD2. Germline CDR1 is MNHEY and CDR2 is SMNVEV (reference sequence). After removal of 4 bases from V and 9 bases from J, the junction contained 12 bases not matched to a gene. The CDR3 spans 16 residues. The CDR3, as DNA: TGTGCCAGCAGTTCCTGGACTAGCGGACTCGGTGGTGAGCAGTTCTTC. Its translation: CASSSWTSGLGGEQFF.

The DNA of the CDR3 is TGTGCCAGCAGTTTAGGGACAAAGGCTTTCTTT. It encodes CASSLGTKAFF. The chain recombines TRBV28 with TRBJ1-1; TRBD1 is a possible D gene (6 bases). CDR1 MDHEN and CDR2 SYDVKM come from the germline V gene. CDR3 length: 11 residues. V dropped 2 bases and J dropped 11 bases, with 9 bases sitting between them.

The V call is TRBV5-8, the J call TRBJ1-5; D is uncertain. The CDR3 consists of 18 residues. Deletions cut 0 bases from V and 0 bases from J, with 16 bases between. Germline V gene sequence: CDR1 SGHTS, CDR2 YDEGEE. This CDR3 reads CASSLAPGGGYSNQPQHF. DNA of the CDR3: TGTGCCAGCAGCTTGGCCCCAGGCGGAGGATATAGCAATCAGCCCCAGCATTTT.

V usage is TRBV28 and J usage is TRBJ1-2; 10 bases match TRBD1. V lost 6 bases and J lost 8; bases outside the gene matches: 6. There are 13 residues in the CDR3. Germline-derived CDR1 and CDR2 are MDHEN and SYDVKM. The CDR3 is CASRGDRGSGYTF. CDR3 DNA: TGTGCCAGCAGAGGGGACAGGGGATCGGGCTACACCTTC.

This chain uses TRBV7-8 with TRBJ2-3, with D unresolved. The CDR3 runs to 17 residues. V was trimmed by 6 bases and J by 0 bases, leaving 19 bases between them. Germline V gene data show CDR1 as SGHVS and CDR2 as FQNEAQ. CDR3 DNA sequence: TGTGCCAGCAGTGAGCCACTCACCTCGACTAGCACAGATACGCAGTATTTT. Its protein product is CASSEPLTSTSTDTQYF.

The V call is TRBV29-1, the J call TRBJ2-5; perhaps TRBD2 as D (5 bases). Trimming pared 4 bases from V and 1 base from J, leaving 10 bases between. Germline V lookup: CDR1 SQVTM, CDR2 ANQGSEA. The CDR3 is 13 residues long. As DNA, the CDR3 is TGCAGCGTTGTCAGAGGGTCCCAAGAGACCCAGTACTTC. Protein sequence: CSVVRGSQETQYF.

This clone has just a few counts. Other DNA sequences in this sample translate to the same CDR3. This chain connects TRBV28 to TRBJ1-3; D is unresolved. This CDR3 is 13 amino acids long. Trimming took 5 bases from V and 2 from J, leaving 7 bases between them. CDR1 and CDR2 from the germline V gene are MDHEN and SYDVKM. CDR3: CASSLGAGNTIYF. The CDR3 DNA is TGTGCCAGCAGTCTCGGTGCTGGAAACACCATATATTTT. The whole variable domain, filled in from reference TRBV28 and TRBJ1-3, reads DVKVTQSSRYLVKRTGEKVFLECVQDMDHENMFWYRQDPGLGLRLIYFSYDVKMKEKGDIPEGYSVSREKKERFSLILESASTNQTSMYLCASSLGAGNTIYFGEGSWLTVV.

V usage is TRBV19 and J usage is TRBJ1-5; 8 nucleotides match TRBD1. The trim removed 7 bases at V and 6 bases at J, leaving 8 bases unmatched. Germline V CDR1 and CDR2: LNHDA, SQIVND (reference sequence). This CDR3 contains 14 residues. The CDR3 loop reads CASTRTGSSQPQHF. The CDR3 nucleotides read TGTGCCAGTACTAGGACAGGGTCCTCTCAGCCCCAGCATTTT.

This clone has a handful of counts. This chain connects TRBV9 to TRBJ2-1, with TRBD2 as a possible D gene (5 bases). With 4 bases removed from V and 7 bases from J, the gap between germline ends came to 12 bases. Germline V gene lookup returns CDR1 SGDLS and CDR2 YYNGEE. There are 13 residues in the CDR3. CDR3 nucleotides: TGTGCCAGCAGCAACGGAGGAAGGAATGAGCAGTTCTTC. Translation: CASSNGGRNEQFF. Looking up the rest from reference TRBV9 and TRBJ2-1 gives the full variable domain: DSGVTQTPKHLITATGQRVTLRCSPRSGDLSVYWYQQSLDQGLQFLIQYYNGEERAKGNILERFSAQQFPDLHSELNLSSLELGDSALYFCASSNGGRNEQFFGPGTRLTVL.

J is TRBJ2-5 and V is TRBV21-1. TRBV21-1 is designated a pseudogene. The CDR3 covers 14 residues. The CDR3 bases are TGTGCCAGCAGCGCCATCGGCTTCCAAGAGACCCAGTACTTC. This gives the protein CASSAIGFQETQYF.

V gene TRBV7-2 combines with J gene TRBJ2-1, with D perhaps matching TRBD1 or TRBD2 (5 bases each). Germline V gene data show CDR1 as SGHTA and CDR2 as FQGNSA. V lost 5 bases and J lost 7, with 15 bases in between. The CDR3 loop spans 14 amino acids. The CDR3 reads CASSGRDHKNEQFF. For the CDR3, the DNA is TGTGCCAGCAGCGGCAGGGACCATAAAAATGAGCAGTTCTTC.

This chain links TRBV19 with TRBJ2-3; 9 bases match TRBD2. The CDR3 runs 17 residues. The V gene's germline CDR1 is LNHDA and CDR2 SQIVND (reference sequence). Trimming took 2 bases from V and 5 from J; bases not matched to a gene: 11. The CDR3 DNA reads as TGTGCCAGTAGTATACAATACGGCGGGAGGGCCGTAGATACGCAGTATTTT. Its translation is CASSIQYGGRAVDTQYF.

The rearrangement links TRBV5-4 to TRBJ1-5; 12 bases are a match to TRBD1. Germline CDR1 and CDR2: SGHNT and YYREEE (reference sequence). The CDR3 extends over 17 amino acids. V dropped 2 bases and J dropped 3; count of bases not matched to a gene: 6. The CDR3 DNA follows: TGTGCCAGCAGCTTCCTGCCGGGACAGGGGGCCAATCAGCCCCAGCATTTT. This sequence encodes CASSFLPGQGANQPQHF.

The CDR3 is CASSLPGTGAFF. The CDR3 bases are TGTGCCAGCAGTTTGCCCGGGACTGGTGCTTTCTTT. The chain has TRBV11-3 and TRBJ1-1; D is possibly TRBD1 (5 bases). Germline V CDR1 and CDR2: SGHNT, YENEEA. V was clipped by 6 bases and J by 11 bases, with 16 bases between them. This CDR3 has 12 amino acids. Based on the CDR3 plus reference TRBV11-3 and TRBJ1-1, the full variable domain is EAGVVQSPRYKIIEKKQPVAFWCNPISGHNTLYWYLQNLGQGPELLIRYENEEAVDDSQLPKDRFSAERLKGVDSTLKIQPAELGDSAVYLCASSLPGTGAFFGQGTRLTVV.